The clone carrying this T cell receptor (beta chain) was counted only a few times. The antigen remains undetermined. The sample comes from a study of T cell repertoires in cytomegalovirus infection. The overall study: CMV epitopes used comprised recently identified HLA-C-restricted ones and well-studied HLA-B-restricted ones. CMV infection plus the matching HLA type was flagged by public TCR beta signatures.

Germline assignment: CDR1 MNHNY and CDR2 SVGAGI (reference sequence). V was cut by 6 bases and J by 4 bases, with 12 bases left in between. This CDR3 region has 13 residues. Study-level points and caveats: Summed frequency of shared TCR beta families picked out CMV carriers who also had the relevant HLA.

One entry per CDR3 protein, called by TCRdb with MiXCR from the reads. This sample has 570,000 or so distinct CDR3 sequences; around two fifths occur once, and the top ten carry more than 40%. The chain recombines TRBV6-6 with TRBJ1-2; possibly TRBD1 for D (6 bases). The material sequenced was cultured PBMCs, taken from culture after CMV antigen stimulation. This sequence was found in a human donor in good health (CMV status not recorded). Some clones in this sample may be carry-over from other donors' samples. CDR3 coding DNA: TGTGCCAGCAGATACGACAGGTCCTATGGCTACACCTTC. Translating it yields CASRYDRSYGYTF.